This T cell receptor beta chain originates from a study of T cells in Graves' hyperthyroidism and ophthalmopathy. As for the study in general: The blood sample was taken at first diagnosis, before treatment began.

TCR beta CDR3 regions were amplified from RNA. HTBI primers were the set used in a first-round RT-PCR of the TCR CDR3. TCRdb analysed the multiplex PCR reads with MiXCR anew, one entry per CDR3 protein. There are about 600,000 distinct CDR3 sequences in the sample; more than 15% occur only once, and around 3.5% lies in the top ten. In the case of this clonotype: Its specificity is unknown.

The study's findings and limits: Clonotypes that were expanded in thyroid above 0.001 mostly appeared in blood too.

Patients affected by ophthalmopathy presented a Clinical Activity Score of at least 3, a NOSPECS grade of at least 4, and disease duration below 3 months. This CDR3 contains 13 residues. V was clipped by 0 bases and J by 3 bases, with 3 bases between them. Germline CDR1 is DFQATT and CDR2 is SNEGSKA (reference sequence). V and J are TRBV20-1 and TRBJ2-6; D not resolved. Sequencing was performed on blood. The TCR originated in a woman between 40 and 55 years old with Graves' ophthalmopathy. CDR3 bases: TGCAGTGCTAGAGATCTTGGGGCCAACGTCCTGACTTTC. Its protein product is CSARDLGANVLTF.